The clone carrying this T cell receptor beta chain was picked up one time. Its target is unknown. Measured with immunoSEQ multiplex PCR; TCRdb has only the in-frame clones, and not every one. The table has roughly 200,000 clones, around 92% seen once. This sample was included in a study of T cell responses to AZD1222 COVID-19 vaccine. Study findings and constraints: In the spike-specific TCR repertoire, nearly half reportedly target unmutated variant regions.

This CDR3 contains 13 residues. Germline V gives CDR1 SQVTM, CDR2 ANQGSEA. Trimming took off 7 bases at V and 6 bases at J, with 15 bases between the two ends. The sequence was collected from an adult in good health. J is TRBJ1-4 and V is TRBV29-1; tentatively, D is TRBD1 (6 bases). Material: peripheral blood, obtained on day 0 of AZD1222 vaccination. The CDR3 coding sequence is TGCAGCGCCATACAGGGCGGAGATGAAAAACTGTTTTTT. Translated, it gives CSAIQGGDEKLFF.